The 10 T cell receptor beta chains reported below all come from one sample, sequenced in a study of T cell responses to AZD1222 COVID-19 vaccine. Some clones are missing from TCRdb's copy, which holds only in-frame ones; the method was immunoSEQ multiplex PCR. The sample has fewer than 100,000 clones; about 83% are singletons. This specimen was peripheral blood, taken 28 days after the second AZD1222 dose. The receptors come from an adult who received the AZD1222 COVID-19 vaccine.

The rearrangement links TRBV6-5 to TRBJ2-4; no clear D gene. This CDR3 comprises 13 residues. Trimming cost V 5 bases and J 7 bases, with 12 bases left between them. Germline V CDR1 and CDR2: MNHEY, SVGAGI. DNA for the CDR3: TGTGCCAGCAGTCCGGACCTTTTTAACATTCAGTACTTC. As protein: CASSPDLFNIQYF.

This chain connects TRBV19 to TRBJ1-5, with TRBD1 identical over 8 bases. CDR1 and CDR2 from the germline V gene are LNHDA and SQIVND (reference sequence). The CDR3 totals 17 residues. Trimming removed 4 bases from V and 4 bases from J; junction bases left unmatched: 12. The CDR3 loop is CASSKTSGTGGNQPQHF. DNA of the CDR3: TGTGCCAGTAGTAAAACCTCCGGGACAGGTGGAAATCAGCCCCAGCATTTT.

The rearrangement links TRBV5-8 to TRBJ2-5; a weak D match, TRBD2 (5 bases). CDR1 is SGHTS and CDR2 is YDEGEE in the germline V gene. Trimming left V 4 bases short and J 2 bases short, with 21 bases between. The CDR3 covers 17 residues. CDR3 bases: TGTGCCAGCAGCCTTAGGGATTTCGGACTTGTGCAAGAGACCCAGTACTTC. As protein: CASSLRDFGLVQETQYF.

This rearrangement joins TRBV19 to TRBJ1-2; 7 bases line up with TRBD1. The CDR3 is 16 amino acids. Germline V CDR1 and CDR2: LNHDA, SQIVND (reference sequence). The V segment lost 4 bases and the J segment 8 bases; nucleotides outside the gene matches: 16. CDR3 in DNA: TGTGCCAGTAGTAAATCGGGACAGCGCCCAGGGGGGGGCTACACCTTC. This gives the protein CASSKSGQRPGGGYTF.

This chain links TRBV4-1 with TRBJ2-1; 12 bases align to TRBD2. The CDR3 totals 15 residues. J lost 10 bases, V lost 6 bases, and 10 bases had no gene match. The germline V gene has CDR1 MGHRA and CDR2 YSYEKL. DNA for the CDR3: TGCGCCAGCAGTTCCCTACCGGGACTAGCGGGCGAGCAGTTCTTC. It encodes CASSSLPGLAGEQFF.

In this sample, this clone turned up once. The chain carries TRBV3-1 (or the pseudogene TRBV3-2) and TRBJ1-2; D gene uncertain. This CDR3 comprises 12 residues. V was trimmed by 4 bases and J by 5 bases, leaving 8 bases between them. From germline, CDR1 is LGHDT and CDR2 YNNKEL (reference sequence). The CDR3 DNA follows: TGTGCCAGCAGCCCCGCCCAGTATGGCTACACCTTC. Translating gives CASSPAQYGYTF.

V gene TRBV6-5 combines with J gene TRBJ2-1, with TRBD2 identical over 12 bases. Losses at the gene ends were 6 bases for V and 3 bases for J; bases not matched to a gene: 3. From germline, CDR1 is MNHEY and CDR2 SVGAGI. The CDR3 extends over 15 amino acids. The CDR3, as DNA: TGTGCCAGCAGATTACTAGCGGGGGGCTACAATGAGCAGTTCTTC. Encoded protein: CASRLLAGGYNEQFF.

This clone was seen only once. This rearrangement joins TRBV9 to TRBJ2-3; possibly TRBD1 for D (6 bases). Per germline, CDR1 SGDLS and CDR2 YYNGEE. This CDR3 has 14 amino acids. With 7 bases removed from V and 6 bases from J, the gap between germline ends came to 18 bases. CDR3 amino acids: CASSGASASDTQYF. CDR3 nucleotides: TGTGCCAGCTCAGGGGCCAGCGCATCTGATACGCAGTATTTT.

This clone was observed once. The J gene is TRBJ2-7, the V gene TRBV24-1, with TRBD1 matching 7 bases. Germline CDR1 is KGHDR and CDR2 is SFDVKD. This CDR3 region has 14 residues. The trim removed 6 bases at V and 2 bases at J, leaving 6 bases unmatched. The CDR3 spells CATSPGTAPYEQYF. DNA for the CDR3: TGTGCCACCAGTCCCGGGACAGCACCCTACGAGCAGTACTTC.

The sample holds one count of this clone. This chain connects TRBV9 to TRBJ1-2; D gene uncertain. The V end lost 0 bases, the J end lost 3 bases, and 3 bases lay between the germline ends. The CDR3 loop spans 12 amino acids. From germline, CDR1 is SGDLS and CDR2 YYNGEE. CDR3 amino acids: CASSVGYYGYTF. The CDR3 DNA reads as TGTGCCAGCAGCGTAGGTTACTATGGCTACACCTTC.